These 6 T cell receptor beta chains share one sample of origin, sequenced in a study of cytomegalovirus exposure and HLA in healthy donors. The repertoire was sequenced with immunoSEQ multiplex PCR; TCRdb's copy has only in-frame clones and lacks some. The sample has about 120,000 clones; about 87% are singletons. Input material: PBMCs. These receptor sequences come from a man aged 18 to 30 in good health and CMV-seronegative.

The chain joins TRBV27 to TRBJ2-7, with a possible D match to TRBD1 (6 bases). V was pared by 3 bases and J by 5 bases, with 11 bases between. The CDR3 totals 13 residues. The germline gives CDR1 MNHEY, CDR2 SMNVEV (reference sequence). CDR3 nucleotide sequence: TGTGCCAGCAGTTTTTTTGGGGGCGACGAGCAGTACTTC. Its protein product is CASSFFGGDEQYF.

The chain uses TRBV7-9 and TRBJ2-7, with TRBD2 matching over 7 bases. The CDR3 spans 16 residues. The V gene's germline CDR1 is SEHNR and CDR2 FQNEAQ (reference sequence). V lost 1 base to trimming and J lost 0 bases; unmatched junction nucleotides: 6. For the CDR3, the DNA is TGTGCCAGCAGCTTAGAGGGCGGGAGAAGCTCCTACGAGCAGTACTTC. It yields the protein CASSLEGGRSSYEQYF.

The rearrangement links TRBV6-6 to TRBJ1-5; no firm D call. The CDR3 extends over 14 amino acids. With 2 bases removed from V and 3 bases from J, the gap between germline ends came to 8 bases. CDR1 is MNHNY, CDR2 SVGAGI, per germline (reference sequence). The CDR3 reads CASSYGRDNQPQHF. CDR3 DNA: TGTGCCAGCAGTTACGGCCGGGACAATCAGCCCCAGCATTTT.

This sequence joins TRBV19 and TRBJ2-1; 9 bases fit TRBD2. V shed 4 bases, J shed 0 bases, and the junction held 7 bases outside the gene matches. The CDR3 loop spans 17 amino acids. CDR1 and CDR2 from the germline V gene are LNHDA and SQIVND (reference sequence). The CDR3 spells CASSTRLAVSSYNEQFF. The CDR3 bases are TGTGCCAGTAGTACCCGACTAGCGGTCAGCTCCTACAATGAGCAGTTCTTC.

The rearrangement links TRBV18 to TRBJ1-4; D may be TRBD1 (5 bases). V was trimmed by 6 bases and J by 4 bases, leaving 9 bases between them. Germline-derived CDR1 and CDR2 are KGHSH and LQKENI. CDR3 length: 13 residues. The CDR3 bases are TGTGCCAGCTCGGGGGGAGTTAATGAAAAACTGTTTTTT. It is translated as CASSGGVNEKLFF.

This chain links TRBV5-1 with TRBJ2-7; 8 nucleotides agree with TRBD1. V lost 5 bases to trimming and J lost 6 bases; unmatched junction nucleotides: 13. The V gene's germline CDR1 is SGHRS and CDR2 YFSETQ. This CDR3 has 15 amino acids. Here the CDR3 reads CASRTGTGRSGEQYF. CDR3 sequence (DNA): TGCGCCAGCAGAACCGGGACAGGACGTTCCGGCGAGCAGTACTTC.